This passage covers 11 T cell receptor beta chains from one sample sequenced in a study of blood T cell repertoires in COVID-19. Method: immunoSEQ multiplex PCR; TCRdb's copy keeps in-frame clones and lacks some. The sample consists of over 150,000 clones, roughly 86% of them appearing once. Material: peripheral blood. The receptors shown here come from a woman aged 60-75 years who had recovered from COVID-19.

CDR3 region: CASQAGAFTDTQYF. CDR3 DNA: TGTGCCTCACAAGCGGGGGCTTTCACAGATACGCAGTATTTT. The V gene is TRBV9, the J gene TRBJ2-3; 8 bases are a match to TRBD2. With 10 bases clipped from V and 2 bases from J, the junction kept 9 bases outside the gene matches. Germline assignment: CDR1 SGDLS and CDR2 YYNGEE. The CDR3 loop spans 14 amino acids.

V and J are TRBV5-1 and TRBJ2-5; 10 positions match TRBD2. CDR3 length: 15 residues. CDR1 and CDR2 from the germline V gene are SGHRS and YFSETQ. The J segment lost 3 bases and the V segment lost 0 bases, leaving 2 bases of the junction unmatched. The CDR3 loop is CASSLAGLAEETQYF. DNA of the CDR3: TGCGCCAGCAGCTTGGCCGGACTAGCGGAAGAGACCCAGTACTTC.

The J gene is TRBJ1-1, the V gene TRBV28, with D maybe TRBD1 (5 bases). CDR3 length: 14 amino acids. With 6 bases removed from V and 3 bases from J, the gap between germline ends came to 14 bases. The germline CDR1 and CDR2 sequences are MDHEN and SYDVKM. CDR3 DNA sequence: TGTGCCAGCAGCTTAGCGGGGCTACACACTGAAGCTTTCTTT. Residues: CASSLAGLHTEAFF.

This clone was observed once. The CDR3 nucleotides read TGTGCCAGCAGCTTACAGGGTGCGAACACTGAAGCTTTCTTT. It yields the protein CASSLQGANTEAFF. The rearrangement uses TRBV7-2 and TRBJ1-1; possible D gene TRBD1, 5 bases. CDR1 and CDR2 from the germline V gene are SGHTA and FQGNSA. Trimming left V 2 bases short and J 1 base short, with 8 bases between. CDR3 length equals 14 residues.

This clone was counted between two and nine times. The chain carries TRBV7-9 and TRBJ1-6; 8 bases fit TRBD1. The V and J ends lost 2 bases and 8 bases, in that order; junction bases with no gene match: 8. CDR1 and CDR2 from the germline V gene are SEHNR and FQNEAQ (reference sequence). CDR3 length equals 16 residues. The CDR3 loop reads CASSLISWTGHSPLHF. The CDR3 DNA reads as TGTGCCAGCAGCTTAATCAGCTGGACAGGGCATTCACCCCTCCACTTT.

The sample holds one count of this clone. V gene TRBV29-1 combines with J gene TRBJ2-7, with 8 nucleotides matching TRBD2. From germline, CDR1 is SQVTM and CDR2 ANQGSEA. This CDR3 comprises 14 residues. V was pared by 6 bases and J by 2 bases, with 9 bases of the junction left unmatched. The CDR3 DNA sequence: TGCAGCGTAGCCAGCGGGGGTCTTCCCTACGAGCAGTACTTC. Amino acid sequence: CSVASGGLPYEQYF.

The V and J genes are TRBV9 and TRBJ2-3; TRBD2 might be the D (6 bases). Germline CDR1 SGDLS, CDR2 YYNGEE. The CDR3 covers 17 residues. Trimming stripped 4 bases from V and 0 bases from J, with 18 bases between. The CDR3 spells CASSSPPGAGSTDTQYF. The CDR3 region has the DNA TGTGCCAGCAGCTCCCCTCCCGGGGCGGGGAGCACAGATACGCAGTATTTT.

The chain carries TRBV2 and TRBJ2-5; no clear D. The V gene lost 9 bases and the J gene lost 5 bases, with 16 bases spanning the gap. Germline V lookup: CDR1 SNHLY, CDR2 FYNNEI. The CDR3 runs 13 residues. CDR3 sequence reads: CASRSLPGETQYF. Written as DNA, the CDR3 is TGTGCCAGTAGGAGCCTCCCTGGGGAGACCCAGTACTTC.

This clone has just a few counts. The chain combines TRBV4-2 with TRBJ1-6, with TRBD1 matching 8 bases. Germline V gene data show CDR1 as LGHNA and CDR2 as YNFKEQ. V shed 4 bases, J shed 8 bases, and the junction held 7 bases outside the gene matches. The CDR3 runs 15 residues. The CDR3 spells CASSPTGVGDSPLHF. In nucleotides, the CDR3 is TGTGCCAGCAGCCCGACAGGGGTGGGGGATTCACCCCTCCACTTT.

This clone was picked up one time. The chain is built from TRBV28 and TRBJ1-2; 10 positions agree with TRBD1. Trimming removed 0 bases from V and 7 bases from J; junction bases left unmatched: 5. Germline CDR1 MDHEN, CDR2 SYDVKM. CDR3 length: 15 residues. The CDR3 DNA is TGTGCCAGCAGTTTATGGAGACAGGGGGCCCGTGGCTACACCTTC. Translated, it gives CASSLWRQGARGYTF.

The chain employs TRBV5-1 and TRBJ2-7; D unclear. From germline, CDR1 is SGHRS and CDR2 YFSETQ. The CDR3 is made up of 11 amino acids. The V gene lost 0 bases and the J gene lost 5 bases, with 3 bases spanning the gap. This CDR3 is CASSLGDEQYF. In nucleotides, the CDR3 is TGCGCCAGCAGCTTGGGCGACGAGCAGTACTTC.